This T cell receptor beta chain was sequenced in a study of shared clonotypes between healthy human individuals (dated by TCRdb to 2018 to 2020). For the wider study: The cohort included a few men and two women between 18 and 49 years of age. For each donor, CD4 naive and CD4 memory were each given three plates, CD8 naive was given two plates, and CD8 memory was given one plate. To estimate repertoire size and how much clonotypes are shared between individuals, the study performed deep sequencing of blood TCR repertoires from 4 to 6 healthy adults. To increase sequencing depth and limit assay-specific biases, different laboratories used diverse techniques to prepare libraries and sequence TCR repertoires. Between about 0.94 and 8.9 billion PBMCs per donor were obtained by leukapheresis.

The paper's findings and limits, for the study overall: Estimated clonotype richness was generally larger for naive than for memory subsets. Compared with non-shared clonotypes, the clonotypes found in all four sorted-subset donors had higher generation probabilities. Pairwise subsampling indicated that sequencing depth was expected to affect the degree of clonotype sharing among donors. Incomplete sequencing was indicated by rarefaction of sorted-subset datasets, despite the large sequencing depth. Because the study included a small number of donors, the genetic and exposure-history diversity represented was limited. Sampling was restricted to blood, and TCR repertoires in tissue are likely to differ from TCR repertoires in blood. When a few donors were compared, the shared fraction of clonotypes was roughly 5% for naive CD4, approximately 3.3% for naive CD8, 2% to 2.5% for memory CD4, and under 0.5% for memory CD8.

Using the deep immunoSEQ assay, TCR CDR3 regions were amplified from genomic DNA by multiplex PCR. Extracted genomic DNA from each cell subset was spread evenly across all wells of several immunoSEQ 96-well plates, with each plate serving as a replicate. For sorted subsets, roughly 200 ng of genomic DNA, equivalent to around 31,000 T cell genomes, went into each replicate PCR. The purified libraries were quantified using a Qubit 3.0 fluorometer, sized with a Bioanalyzer 2100, and then quantified again using the KAPA Library Quantification kit. Each immunoSEQ 96-well plate was sequenced on its own single-read 150-cycle Illumina NextSeq 550 flow cell. The paper's data handling went like this. Because the immunoSEQ output held only junctional sequences and lacked quality scores, the filtering could not match the filtering applied to full-length reads. Sequences were annotated with PyIR, a Python wrapper for IgBLAST v1.9, and V/J genes and CDR3 were assigned using IMGT germline references. Reads were removed for weak V/J assignments (E-value above 1e-6), missing CDR3, stop codons, out-of-frame junctions, or ambiguous translated residues. V3J clonotypes were defined as sequences sharing the same inferred V gene, J gene, and CDR3 amino acid sequence. To compute the percentage overlap between repertoires, the number of shared unique clonotypes was divided by the size of the smaller repertoire. RTK rarefaction, the Chao1 estimator, and Recon v2.1 estimates of unobserved clonotypes were used to assess repertoire richness. OLGA was used to compute generation probabilities for all TCRbeta clonotypes that the gDNA method yielded from several donors. As stored in TCRdb, this immuneACCESS dataset retains in-frame rearrangements with V and J assigned. A fraction of the clones does not appear; measured against another copy, unresolved V genes explain less than half of the discrepancy, and the remainder lacks a known reason. V, J and clone size were drawn from that table, and D and trimming were deduced from the DNA. This sample is represented by 2 million to 2.5 million clones; roughly 90% of them were singletons. The ten largest account for 0.37% of the sample.

Comments on this clone: Its antigen remains undetermined. Base qualities are not provided; no much larger clone lies one nucleotide away.

The donors were healthy, HIV-negative adults who had no recently reported acute infections or vaccinations. Every donor was a Caucasian adult living in Nashville, Tennessee, USA. CD4+ T cells were enriched through magnetic negative selection, after which naive cells were positively selected on CD45RA and the remaining negative fraction served as the memory subset. Blood was collected by leukapheresis, and PBMCs were isolated by Ficoll-Histopaque density gradient centrifugation and then cryopreserved in liquid nitrogen vapor phase. Purity and quantity of every magnetically sorted T cell population were checked by analytical flow cytometry. From each sorted fraction, genomic DNA was isolated and quantified by UV absorbance on a Nanodrop 2000c. From the germline V gene (reference sequence), CDR1 is GTSNPN and CDR2 is SVGIG. V is shortened by 4 bases, J by 5 bases, and the region joining them spans 23 bases. Taken from cysteine to phenylalanine, the CDR3 has 16 residues. The only DNA kept is the CDR3, 48 bases in frame from the first base.

Here the chain combines TRBV30 and TRBJ2-5, and possibly TRBD2, on 6 matching bases. This sequence was found in a young man in good health. Some clones in this sample may be carry-over from other donors' samples. The sequencing sample was made of naive CD4+ T cells from PBMCs. Sample cell subset or site, as interpreted from the label and publication: CD45RA+ positively selected. The nucleotide sequence is given as TGTGCCTGGATTCTGCGGGGAGTGGGGTCCGGGGAGACCCAGTACTTC. It specifies CAWILRGVGSGETQYF.